Listed below are T cell receptor beta chains from one sample, sequenced in a study of T cells in Graves' hyperthyroidism and ophthalmopathy. TCRdb redid the calling of the multiplex PCR reads with MiXCR, one entry per CDR3 protein. The table shows hundreds of thousands of distinct CDR3 sequences, with about 15% occurring only once. The specimen sequenced was blood. These receptors all stem from a woman aged 30 to 39 with Graves' hyperthyroidism. The CDR3 runs from the conserved cysteine through the conserved F or W. Fields, in order: V gene, D gene, clone size, J gene, CDR3 DNA, CDR3 protein. A D gene is named only where the DNA matches it firmly. A row's size may be missing; if present it is once, few, many or a size class.

>TRBV6-1|-|many|TRBJ1-5
TGTGCCAGCAGTGGAAACGGACAACAGCCCCAGCATTTT
CASSGNGQQPQHF
>TRBV20-1|-|few|TRBJ1-1
TGCAGTGCTAGTAAACCGGGGATAGCCACTGAAGCTTTCTTT
CSASKPGIATEAFF
>TRBV24-1|TRBD2|-|TRBJ2-2
TGTGCCACCAGTGACACCGGGACTAGCGCCGGGGAGCTGTTTTTT
CATSDTGTSAGELFF
>TRBV27|-|-|TRBJ1-6
TGTGCCAGCAGTTCCCTCTTTAATTCACCCCTCCACTTT
CASSSLFNSPLHF
>TRBV6-1|-|many|TRBJ2-3
TGTGCCAGCAGTACAGGGCCAGATACGCAGTATTTT
CASSTGPDTQYF
>TRBV2|TRBD2|many|TRBJ2-1
TGTGCCAGCAGTGCCAGACTAGCGGCCTACAATGAGCAGTTCTTC
CASSARLAAYNEQFF
>TRBV7-9|-|-|TRBJ1-2
TGTGCCAGCAGCTTAGGGGGAGACAACTATGGCTACACCTTC
CASSLGGDNYGYTF
>TRBV6-5|TRBD2|many|TRBJ2-3
TGTGCCAGCAGTTACTCGAGTCCTAGCGGTAGCACAGATACGCAGTATTTT
CASSYSSPSGSTDTQYF
>TRBV5-5|TRBD2|few|TRBJ2-1
TGTGCCAGCAGCCTACAACTAGCGGGCCTTCTTGACCAAATACACAATGAGCAGTTCTTC
CASSLQLAGLLDQIHNEQFF
>TRBV29-1|TRBD1|once|TRBJ2-2
TGCAGCGTTGAAGATACGAGGGGGCGCCACGGGGAGCTGTTTTTT
CSVEDTRGRHGELFF
>TRBV7-3|-|few|TRBJ1-6
TGTGCCAGCAGCTTAACTCCTCAGGGTGGTGGTTCACCCCTCCACTTT
CASSLTPQGGGSPLHF
>TRBV20-1|-|-|TRBJ2-7
TGCAGTGCCGTGACCGATTTAGTAGGGACCTACGAGCAGTACTTC
CSAVTDLVGTYEQYF
>TRBV4-1|-|-|TRBJ1-2
TGCGCCAGCAGCCAGATCGGCTTGGAAGAAGGTGGCTACACCTTC
CASSQIGLEEGGYTF
>TRBV10-3|TRBD2|many|TRBJ2-1
TGTGCCATCAGTGAGGGTCAGGGAGGGCATGAGCAGTTCTTC
CAISEGQGGHEQFF
>TRBV18|TRBD2|many|TRBJ2-1
TGTGCCAGCTCACCTTCGGCTAGCGGGATTAACAATGAGCAGTTCTTC
CASSPSASGINNEQFF
>TRBV7-9|TRBD2|few|TRBJ2-2
TGTGCCAGCAGCAGCGGGAGACTCACCGGGGAGCTGTTTTTT
CASSSGRLTGELFF
>TRBV7-2|-|many|TRBJ2-1
TGTGCCAGCAGCTCCGCCGGGACCCGGGGCAATGAGCAGTTCTTC
CASSSAGTRGNEQFF
>TRBV19|-|-|TRBJ1-2
TGTGCCAGTAGTCAGGGATTCGACTATGGCTACACCTTC
CASSQGFDYGYTF
>TRBV28|-|few|TRBJ1-5
TGTGCCAGCAGTTTAGAACGCCCCCCCGAGAATCAGCCCCAGCATTTT
CASSLERPPENQPQHF
>TRBV6-6|TRBD2|few|TRBJ2-1
TGTGCCAGCAGTTACGTGACTAGCGGGAGTGGTAATGAGCAGTTCTTC
CASSYVTSGSGNEQFF
>TRBV5-6|-|-|TRBJ1-2
TGTGCCAGCAGCTTGAAACAGAACTATGGCTACACCTTC
CASSLKQNYGYTF
>TRBV9|-|-|TRBJ1-3
TGTGCCAGCAGCGCACTTACTGGGGGAATAGGAAACACCATATATTTT
CASSALTGGIGNTIYF
>TRBV2|TRBD2|many|TRBJ2-3
TGTGCCAGCAGTGAAGGGACTAGCGGCACAGATACGCAGTATTTT
CASSEGTSGTDTQYF
>TRBV10-3|-|-|TRBJ2-1
TGTGCCATCAGTGCTGTGGATGAGCAGTTCTTC
CAISAVDEQFF
>TRBV12-3/TRBV12-4|-|many|TRBJ2-3
TGTGCCAGCAGTTTATTTGGGCTTGCAGATACGCAGTATTTT
CASSLFGLADTQYF
>TRBV5-1|TRBD2|-|TRBJ2-7
TGCGCCAGCAGCCCGGGGGGGACACACTACGAGCAGTACTTC
CASSPGGTHYEQYF
>TRBV20-1|TRBD2|few|TRBJ2-3
TGCAGTGCTGCTACACTAGCGGGAGTTGGAGATACGCAGTATTTT
CSAATLAGVGDTQYF
>TRBV30|TRBD1|many|TRBJ1-5
TGTGCCTGGAGCGGACAGGGCGTCGGGCCCCAGCATTTT
CAWSGQGVGPQHF
>TRBV6-5|-|few|TRBJ2-3
TGTGCCAGCAGTTACGGTGCAGGGTCTGGAGCAGATACGCAGTATTTT
CASSYGAGSGADTQYF
>TRBV6-6|TRBD2|many|TRBJ2-4
TGTGCCAGCAGTTACTCGAGCGGGAGAGGGGGTGCCAAAAACATTCAGTACTTC
CASSYSSGRGGAKNIQYF
>TRBV12-3/TRBV12-4|-|-|TRBJ1-1
TGTGCCAGCAGGGGGGAGGGGTCTACTGAAGCTTTCTTT
CASRGEGSTEAFF
>TRBV5-6|TRBD2|many|TRBJ2-7
TGTGCCAGCAGATCGGGACTAGCGATGCACGAGCAGTACTTC
CASRSGLAMHEQYF
>TRBV20-1|-|many|TRBJ2-1
TGCAGTGCTAGAGACGAGGGCCTCGGTTACAATGAGCAGTTCTTC
CSARDEGLGYNEQFF
>TRBV5-1|-|many|TRBJ1-2
TGCGCCAGCAGCTTGGGGTCCGTACCCGACTATGGCTACACCTTC
CASSLGSVPDYGYTF
>TRBV7-9|TRBD1|many|TRBJ2-7
TGTGCCAGCAGCTTCGTTACAGGGGACGAGCAGTACTTC
CASSFVTGDEQYF
>TRBV7-8|-|-|TRBJ2-1
TGTGCCAGCAGCTCTCCATCCCACTTGCGGGGTAATGAGCAGTTCTTC
CASSSPSHLRGNEQFF
>TRBV10-1|-|-|TRBJ2-3
TGCGCCACCCGGGACGGCCCCACAGATACGCAGTATTTT
CATRDGPTDTQYF
>TRBV29-1|-|-|TRBJ1-2
TGCAGCGTTACGGAGGACGCACGAAACTATGGCTACACCTTC
CSVTEDARNYGYTF
>TRBV9|-|few|TRBJ2-2
TGTGCCAGCAGCGTAACGGCTACCGGGAACACCGGGGAGCTGTTTTTT
CASSVTATGNTGELFF
>TRBV10-2|-|-|TRBJ2-7
TGCGCCAGCAGTTTTACAGAAGGCGAGCAGTACTTC
CASSFTEGEQYF
>TRBV18|-|many|TRBJ2-5
TGTGCCAGCTCCCTCTGGGAGCAAGAGACCCAGTACTTC
CASSLWEQETQYF
>TRBV3-1|TRBD2|many|TRBJ2-1
TGTGCCAGCAGCCAAAGAACTGGACTAGCGGGAAACAATGAGCAGTTCTTC
CASSQRTGLAGNNEQFF
>TRBV6-1|TRBD1|-|TRBJ2-2
TGTGCCAGCAGTGGGACAGGGGTATCCGGGGAGCTGTTTTTT
CASSGTGVSGELFF
>TRBV24-1|-|many|TRBJ2-5
TGTGCCACCAGTGTCGAACAGGCGGGGGAGACCCAGTACTTC
CATSVEQAGETQYF
>TRBV2|-|many|TRBJ2-1
TGTGCCAGCAGTGCGGACGGAATCGGGAATGAGCAGTTCTTC
CASSADGIGNEQFF
>TRBV7-2|TRBD2|many|TRBJ2-3
TGTGCCAGCAGCCCCCGACTAGCGGGAGGGGGCACAGATACGCAGTATTTT
CASSPRLAGGGTDTQYF
>TRBV18|TRBD2|many|TRBJ2-1
TGTGCCAGCTCACTACGACTAGCGGGAGGGGAAGATGAGCAGTTCTTC
CASSLRLAGGEDEQFF
>TRBV5-4|TRBD2|-|TRBJ2-5
TGTGCCAGCAGCTTGGTTATTTTTAGGACTAGCGGGAGGGTAGAGACCCAGTACTTC
CASSLVIFRTSGRVETQYF
>TRBV7-9|TRBD2|many|TRBJ2-1
TGTGCCAGCAGCTTATTCGCGGGAGTCTACAATGAGCAGTTCTTC
CASSLFAGVYNEQFF
>TRBV19|TRBD1|-|TRBJ1-5
TGTGCCAGCGGGAGGACAGGCCAGCATTTT
CASGRTGQHF
>TRBV5-6|-|-|TRBJ1-2
TGTGCCAGCAGCTTGGTTAGCGGAAATAACTATGGCTACACCTTC
CASSLVSGNNYGYTF
>TRBV12-3/TRBV12-4|-|many|TRBJ1-2
TGTGCCAGCAACGCGGACGGGTTCTATGGCTACACCTTC
CASNADGFYGYTF